This T cell receptor beta chain was profiled in a study of early T cells in non-severe SARS-CoV-2 infection. The overall study: Chains stayed unpaired after sequencing of bulk RNA from unsorted whole blood. The study's findings and limits: Matching against VDJdb likely underestimated virus-specific expansions, favoring anti-spike CD8.

In this sample, this clonotype turned up a few times. Its target is not known. Germline V gene sequence: CDR1 SNHLY, CDR2 FYNNEI. This CDR3 region has 11 residues. V lost 8 bases and J lost 0, with 5 bases in between. In the library, individual cDNA molecules carried attached unique molecular identifiers. TCRdb itself ran the 5' RACE reads through MiXCR, one entry per CDR3 protein. The sample holds 30,000 or so distinct CDR3 sequences, over 6.5% seen once. Sequencing was performed on whole blood. The J gene is TRBJ2-7, the V gene TRBV2, with unresolved D. The TCR sequence derives from an adult who was a healthcare worker with PCR-confirmed SARS-CoV-2 infection or an uninfected control (not recorded which). The CDR3 nucleotides are TGTGCCAGCGAGACCTCCTACGAGCAGTACTTC. Its protein product is CASETSYEQYF. The whole variable domain, remainder taken from reference TRBV2 and TRBJ2-7, is EPEVTQTPSHQVTQMGQEVILRCVPISNHLYFYWYRQILGQKVEFLVSFYNNEISEKSEIFDDQFSVERPDGSNFTLKIRSTKLEDSAMYFCASETSYEQYFGPGTRLTVT.